The next 24 T cell receptor beta chains were all read from a single sample in a study of T cells after yellow fever vaccination. TCRdb reprocessed the 5' RACE reads with MiXCR, giving one entry per CDR3 protein. The sample comprises around 46,000 distinct CDR3 sequences, about 7% of which are singletons, and approximately 16% rests with the top ten. The specimen was CD8+ T cells not binding an NS4B(214-222) dextramer, sorted from PBMCs, collected 45 days after the yellow fever booster vaccination. All receptors come from a man aged 25-40 years who received the YFV17D yellow fever vaccine.

This clonotype showed up many times. The chain combines TRBV5-1 with TRBJ2-7; unclear D gene. V lost 0 bases to trimming and J lost 3 bases, with 16 bases between them. This CDR3 spans 16 amino acids. CDR1 is SGHRS, CDR2 YFSETQ, per germline. CDR3 amino acids: CASSLGPRPRVYEQYF. The DNA for the CDR3 is TGCGCCAGCAGCTTGGGGCCGAGACCTAGGGTCTACGAGCAGTACTTC.

This clonotype was recorded many times. The rearrangement links TRBV7-2 to TRBJ2-2, with D hard to call. Germline CDR1 and CDR2: SGHTA and FQGNSA. The V and J ends lost 4 bases and 7 bases respectively, with 10 bases between them. The CDR3 spans 13 residues. CDR3 loop: CASSSPTVGELFF. The CDR3 DNA reads as TGTGCCAGCAGCTCCCCGACGGTCGGGGAGCTGTTTTTT.

The V and J genes are TRBV28 and TRBJ2-1, with no clear D. The V and J ends lost 7 bases and 0 bases respectively, with 19 bases between them. From germline, CDR1 is MDHEN and CDR2 SYDVKM. This CDR3 contains 17 residues. CDR3 region: CASTSPGQMSSYNEQFF. The CDR3 bases are TGTGCCAGCACCTCGCCGGGCCAGATGAGCTCCTACAATGAGCAGTTCTTC.

This clonotype was recorded at least ten times. The rearrangement links TRBV20-1 to TRBJ1-1; D call uncertain. The V and J ends lost 3 bases and 4 bases respectively, with 9 bases between them. CDR3 length: 12 amino acids. Germline assignment: CDR1 DFQATT and CDR2 SNEGSKA (reference sequence). The CDR3 loop is CSARAAGTEAFF. In DNA form, the CDR3 reads TGCAGTGCTAGGGCGGCGGGCACTGAAGCTTTCTTT.

This clonotype was counted at least ten times. The chain uses TRBV12-3 or TRBV12-4 and TRBJ1-2; no clear D. This CDR3 has 13 amino acids. The germline V and J ends were trimmed by 2 bases and 7 bases, with 11 bases remaining between them. CDR3 protein: CASSLHERSGYTF. DNA for the CDR3: TGTGCCAGCAGTTTACACGAAAGGAGTGGCTACACCTTC.

In its sample, this clonotype was seen many times. V and J are TRBV6-2 or TRBV6-3 and TRBJ2-7; D remains ambiguous. CDR1 is MNHEY, CDR2 SVGEGT, per germline. V dropped 0 bases and J dropped 0 bases, with 6 bases sitting between them. This CDR3 is built from 14 residues. The CDR3 coding sequence is TGTGCCAGCAGTTACTCGTGGAACTCCTACGAGCAGTACTTC. It specifies CASSYSWNSYEQYF.

This clonotype was seen at least ten times. This chain connects TRBV15 to TRBJ2-7, with 8 bases matching TRBD2. Trimming took 0 bases from V and 2 from J; bases not matched to a gene: 9. CDR3 length equals 17 residues. Germline assignment: CDR1 LNHNV and CDR2 YYDKDF (reference sequence). The CDR3 protein is CATSRDGYLAGAYEQYF. The CDR3 DNA reads as TGTGCCACCAGCAGAGATGGTTATCTAGCGGGCGCCTACGAGCAGTACTTC.

This clonotype was counted at least ten times. The V gene is TRBV29-1, the J gene TRBJ2-5, with a tentative D call TRBD1 (6 bases). Trimming removed 4 bases from V and 1 base from J, with 10 bases in between. Germline-derived CDR1 and CDR2 are SQVTM and ANQGSEA. The CDR3 is made up of 13 amino acids. The CDR3 here is CSVVPGVQETQYF. Written as DNA, the CDR3 is TGCAGCGTTGTACCAGGGGTCCAAGAGACCCAGTACTTC.

At least ten counts were recorded for this clonotype. The gene calls are TRBV30 and TRBJ1-3; 7 bases map to TRBD1. The CDR3 covers 15 residues. The ends lost 2 bases at V and 0 bases at J; junction bases unmatched: 4. Germline V CDR1 and CDR2: GTSNPN, SVGIG (reference sequence). The CDR3 reads CAWSLGQSSGNTIYF. The CDR3 nucleotides read TGTGCCTGGAGTTTGGGACAGAGCTCTGGAAACACCATATATTTT.

This clonotype was recorded many times. The rearrangement uses TRBV29-1 and TRBJ2-2; 8 bases fit TRBD1. V gave up 4 bases and J gave up 5 bases; unmatched junction bases: 6. Germline-derived CDR1 and CDR2 are SQVTM and ANQGSEA. The CDR3 contains 14 residues. In DNA, the CDR3 is TGCAGCGTTGTAGGTCAGGGGGCGACCGGGGAGCTGTTTTTT. Translation gives CSVVGQGATGELFF.

This clonotype was found once. A read error may explain this, as a much larger clone is one base away. This chain's CDR3 is CASSPRTFQGQGEAQYF. CDR3 DNA sequence: TGTGCCAGCAGCCCCCGGACCTTCCAGGGGCAAGGGGAGGCCCAGTACTTC. The genes are TRBV4-2 and TRBJ2-5; tentatively, D is TRBD1 or TRBD2 (6 bases each). Germline CDR1 is LGHNA and CDR2 is YNFKEQ. The V gene lost 4 bases and the J gene lost 9 bases, with 27 bases spanning the gap. The CDR3 consists of 17 residues.

This clonotype has a count of ten or more. This chain connects TRBV3-1 to TRBJ2-1; D gene uncertain. CDR3 length: 12 amino acids. V lost 0 bases to trimming and J lost 8 bases, with 5 bases between them. Germline values: CDR1 LGHDT, CDR2 YNNKEL (reference sequence). The CDR3: CASSQDMDEQFF. CDR3 in DNA: TGTGCCAGCAGCCAAGATATGGATGAGCAGTTCTTC.

This clonotype was picked up many times. The chain carries TRBV5-5 and TRBJ2-7; D unclear. This CDR3 is 13 amino acids long. Germline CDR1 reads SGHKS; CDR2 reads YYEKEE (reference sequence). The germline V and J ends were trimmed by 0 bases and 5 bases, with 9 bases remaining between them. The CDR3: CASSLGLYNEQYF. CDR3 DNA: TGTGCCAGCAGCTTGGGGCTTTATAACGAGCAGTACTTC.

This clonotype was seen at least ten times. This rearrangement joins TRBV28 to TRBJ2-2; D remains unclear. The germline V and J ends were trimmed by 3 bases and 3 bases, with 8 bases remaining between them. The CDR3 contains 14 residues. Looked up from germline, CDR1 is MDHEN and CDR2 is SYDVKM. CDR3 residues: CASSLDQHTGELFF. The CDR3 nucleotides are TGTGCCAGCAGTTTGGACCAACACACCGGGGAGCTGTTTTTT.

The V gene is TRBV7-9, the J gene TRBJ2-7; 7 nucleotides agree with TRBD1. The CDR3 contains 16 residues. The V and J ends lost 2 bases and 0 bases, in that order; junction bases with no gene match: 7. Germline V CDR1 and CDR2: SEHNR, FQNEAQ (reference sequence). CDR3: CASSLSTGTASYEQYF. CDR3 sequence (DNA): TGTGCCAGCAGCTTATCTACCGGGACAGCCTCCTACGAGCAGTACTTC.

This clonotype appeared many times. CDR3 region: CSAETGGVRDTQYF. CDR3 nucleotide sequence: TGCAGTGCTGAGACAGGGGGCGTAAGGGATACGCAGTATTTT. The rearrangement uses TRBV20-1 and TRBJ2-3, with 10 nucleotides matching TRBD1. Germline CDR1 reads DFQATT; CDR2 reads SNEGSKA (reference sequence). Trimming took 5 bases from V and 6 from J; bases not matched to a gene: 8. This CDR3 has 14 amino acids.

Remarks on this clonotype: It may be a read error: a sequence one base away is much more abundant. The chain carries TRBV4-2 and TRBJ2-5, with no clear D. The germline CDR1 and CDR2 sequences are LGHNA and YNFKEQ. V was trimmed by 1 base and J by 4 bases, leaving 10 bases between them. The CDR3 contains 14 residues. CDR3 in DNA: TGTGCCAGCAGCCAAGCAGGCGGTAGAGAGACCCAGTACTTC. Its translation is CASSQAGGRETQYF.

This clonotype was seen ten or more times. This chain links TRBV2 with TRBJ2-2; tentatively, D is TRBD2 (5 bases). Trimming took off 3 bases at V and 4 bases at J, with 12 bases between the two ends. Germline values: CDR1 SNHLY, CDR2 FYNNEI. The CDR3 sequence is 15 residues long. The CDR3 is CASSEGAGVTGELFF. CDR3 DNA: TGTGCCAGCAGTGAGGGAGCTGGTGTCACCGGGGAGCTGTTTTTT.

This clonotype appeared many times. The chain links TRBV7-9 to TRBJ1-5, with D possibly being TRBD1 (5 bases). The CDR3 runs 14 residues. With 1 base removed from V and 5 bases from J, the gap between germline ends came to 9 bases. CDR1 and CDR2 (germline): SEHNR, FQNEAQ (reference sequence). CDR3 nucleotide sequence: TGTGCCAGCAGCTTAGGGCAGGGAGATCAGCCCCAGCATTTT. It translates to CASSLGQGDQPQHF.

This clonotype has a count of ten or more. The rearrangement links TRBV6-5 to TRBJ2-2; D perhaps matches TRBD2 (5 bases). Per the germline V gene, CDR1 is MNHEY and CDR2 is SVGAGI. The CDR3 contains 14 residues. V gave up 2 bases and J gave up 6 bases, with 10 bases separating them. Here the CDR3 reads CASSYGAVAGELFF. The CDR3 DNA reads as TGTGCCAGCAGTTACGGAGCGGTGGCCGGGGAGCTGTTTTTT.

This clonotype was seen repeatedly, ten times or more. This chain uses TRBV7-2 with TRBJ2-4; no reliable D call. Trimming took 1 base from V and 2 from J, leaving 12 bases between them. The CDR3 is 16 residues long. CDR1 SGHTA and CDR2 FQGNSA come from the germline V gene. The CDR3 DNA reads as TGTGCCAGCAGCTTAGAGTGGGCCGGGTCCAAAAACATTCAGTACTTC. This sequence encodes CASSLEWAGSKNIQYF.

The sample holds many counts of this clonotype. The V gene is TRBV2, the J gene TRBJ2-7, with TRBD1 as a possible D gene (6 bases). Trimming cost V 3 bases and J 3 bases, with 15 bases left between them. The CDR3 runs to 15 residues. Germline V CDR1 and CDR2: SNHLY, FYNNEI. CDR3 region: CASSDTGFDLYEQYF. The CDR3 bases are TGTGCCAGCAGTGACACAGGGTTCGATCTCTACGAGCAGTACTTC.

This clonotype occurred a few times. The V call is TRBV27, the J call TRBJ1-6, with TRBD1 matching over 8 bases. CDR1 is MNHEY, CDR2 SMNVEV, per germline (reference sequence). V lost 5 bases to trimming and J lost 11 bases; unmatched junction nucleotides: 8. The CDR3 contains 14 residues. CDR3: CASSPRQGMPPLHF. CDR3 nucleotides: TGTGCCAGCAGTCCCCGACAGGGGATGCCACCCCTCCACTTT.

This clonotype was detected ten times or more. V usage is TRBV11-2 and J usage is TRBJ2-7; TRBD2 might be the D (6 bases). Per the germline V gene, CDR1 is SGHAT and CDR2 is FQNNGV. Trimming removed 10 bases from V and 5 bases from J, with 15 bases in between. CDR3 length: 12 amino acids. The CDR3 nucleotides read TGTGCCACCGGAGGGGCCGGCCACGAGCAGTACTTC. This gives the protein CATGGAGHEQYF.